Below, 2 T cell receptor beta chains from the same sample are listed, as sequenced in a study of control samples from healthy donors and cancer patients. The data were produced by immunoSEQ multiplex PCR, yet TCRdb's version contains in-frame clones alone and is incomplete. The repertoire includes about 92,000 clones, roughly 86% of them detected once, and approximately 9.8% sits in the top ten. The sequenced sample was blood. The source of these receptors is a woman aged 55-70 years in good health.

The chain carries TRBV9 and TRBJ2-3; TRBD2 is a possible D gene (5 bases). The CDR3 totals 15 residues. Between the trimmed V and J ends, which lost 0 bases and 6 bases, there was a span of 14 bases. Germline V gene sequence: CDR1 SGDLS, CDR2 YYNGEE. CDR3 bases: TGTGCCAGCAGCGTAGGCGGACTCCCGGGTGATACGCAGTATTTT. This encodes CASSVGGLPGDTQYF. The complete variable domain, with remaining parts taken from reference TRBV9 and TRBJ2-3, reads DSGVTQTPKHLITATGQRVTLRCSPRSGDLSVYWYQQSLDQGLQFLIQYYNGEERAKGNILERFSAQQFPDLHSELNLSSLELGDSALYFCASSVGGLPGDTQYFGPGTRLTVL.

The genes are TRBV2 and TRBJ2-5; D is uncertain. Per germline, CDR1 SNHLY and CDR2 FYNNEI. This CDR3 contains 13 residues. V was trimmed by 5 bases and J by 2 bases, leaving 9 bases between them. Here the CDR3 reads CASSFELQETQYF. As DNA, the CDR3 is TGTGCCAGCAGTTTCGAGTTACAAGAGACCCAGTACTTC.